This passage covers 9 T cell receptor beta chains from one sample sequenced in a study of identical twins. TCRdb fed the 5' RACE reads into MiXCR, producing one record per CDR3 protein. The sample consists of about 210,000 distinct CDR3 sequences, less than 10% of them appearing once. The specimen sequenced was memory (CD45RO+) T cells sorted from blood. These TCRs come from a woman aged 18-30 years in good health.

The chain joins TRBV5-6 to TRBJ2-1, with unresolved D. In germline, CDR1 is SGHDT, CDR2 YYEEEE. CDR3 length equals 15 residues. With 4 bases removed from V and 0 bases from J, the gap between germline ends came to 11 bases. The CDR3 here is CASSPLRSSYNEQFF. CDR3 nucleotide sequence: TGTGCCAGCAGCCCACTACGATCCTCCTACAATGAGCAGTTCTTC.

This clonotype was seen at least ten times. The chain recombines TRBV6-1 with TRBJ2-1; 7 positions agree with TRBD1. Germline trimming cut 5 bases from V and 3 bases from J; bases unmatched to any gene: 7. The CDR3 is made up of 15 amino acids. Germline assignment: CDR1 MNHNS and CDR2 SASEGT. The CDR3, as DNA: TGTGCCAGCAGTCCCCGGGCAGGGGGCTACAATGAGCAGTTCTTC. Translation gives CASSPRAGGYNEQFF.

CDR3 coding DNA: TGTGCCTGGAGTGGTGGCCGGGGAGGCTACACCTTC. Its protein is CAWSGGRGGYTF. The chain employs TRBV30 and TRBJ1-2, with D unclear. The CDR3 runs to 12 residues. The germline V gene has CDR1 GTSNPN and CDR2 SVGIG (reference sequence). V lost 1 base to trimming and J lost 8 bases, with 11 bases between them. Together with reference TRBV30 and TRBJ1-2, the CDR3 gives the full variable domain: SQTIHQWPATLVQPVGSPLSLECTVEGTSNPNLYWYRQAAGRGLQLLFYSVGIGQISSEVPQNLSASRPQDRQFILSSKKLLLSDSGFYLCAWSGGRGGYTFGSGTRLTVV.

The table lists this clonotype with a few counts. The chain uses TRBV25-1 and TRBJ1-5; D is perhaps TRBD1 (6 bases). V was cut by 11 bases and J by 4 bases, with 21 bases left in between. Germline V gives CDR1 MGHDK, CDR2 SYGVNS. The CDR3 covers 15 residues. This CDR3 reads CACKKSGERNQPQHF. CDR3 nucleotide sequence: TGTGCCTGCAAGAAATCAGGGGAACGGAATCAGCCCCAGCATTTT.

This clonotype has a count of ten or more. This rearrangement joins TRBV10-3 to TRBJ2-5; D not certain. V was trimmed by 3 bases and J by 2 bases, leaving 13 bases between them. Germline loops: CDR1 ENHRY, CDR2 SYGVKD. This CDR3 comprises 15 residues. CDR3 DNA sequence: TGTGCCATCAGTGAAGGTACTACCCTTCAAGAGACCCAGTACTTC. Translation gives CAISEGTTLQETQYF.

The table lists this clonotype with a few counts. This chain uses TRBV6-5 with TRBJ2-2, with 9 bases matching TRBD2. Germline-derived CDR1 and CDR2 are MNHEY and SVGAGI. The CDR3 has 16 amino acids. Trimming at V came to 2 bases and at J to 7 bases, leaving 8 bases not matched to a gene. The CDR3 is CASSYGSGSRGGELFF. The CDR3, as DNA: TGTGCCAGCAGTTACGGTAGCGGGAGTCGGGGCGGGGAGCTGTTTTTT.

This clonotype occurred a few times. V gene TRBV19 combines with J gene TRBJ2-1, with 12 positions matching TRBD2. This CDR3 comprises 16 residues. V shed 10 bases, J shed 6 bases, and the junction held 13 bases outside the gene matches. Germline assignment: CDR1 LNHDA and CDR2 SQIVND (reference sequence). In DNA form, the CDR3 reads TGTGCCACAGTAGTGACTAGCGGGAGCTGGGGCAATGAGCAGTTCTTC. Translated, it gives CATVVTSGSWGNEQFF.

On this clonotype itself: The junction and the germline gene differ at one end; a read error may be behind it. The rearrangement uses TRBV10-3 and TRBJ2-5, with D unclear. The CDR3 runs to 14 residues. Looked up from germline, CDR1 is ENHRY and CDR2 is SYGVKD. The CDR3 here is CAVSESRAQETQYF. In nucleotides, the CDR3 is TGTGCCGTCAGTGAGTCCCGGGCCCAAGAGACCCAGTACTTC.

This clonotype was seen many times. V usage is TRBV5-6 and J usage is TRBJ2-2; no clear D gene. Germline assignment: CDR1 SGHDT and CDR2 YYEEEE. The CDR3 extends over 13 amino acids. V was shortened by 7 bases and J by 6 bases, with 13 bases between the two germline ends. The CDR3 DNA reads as TGTGCCAGCTGGTCTGATAAGTCCGGGGAGCTGTTTTTT. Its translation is CASWSDKSGELFF. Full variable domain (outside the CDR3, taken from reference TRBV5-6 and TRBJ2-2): DAGVTQSPTHLIKTRGQQVTLRCSPKSGHDTVSWYQQALGQGPQFIFQYYEEEERQRGNFPDRFSGHQFPNYSSELNVNALLLGDSALYLCASWSDKSGELFFGEGSRLTVL.